A single TCR beta chain is shown here with its context. It has no known antigen specificity. The record originates from a study of T cells expressing NK-cell markers (dated by TCRdb to 2020 to 2022). Concerning the study at large: In sorted CD3+CD56+NKG2C+, CD3+CD56+NKG2C- and CD3+CD56-NKG2C+ T-cell subsets from roughly 8 donors, TCR beta-chain repertoires were profiled. Illumina HiSeq 2000/2500, MiSeq or NextSeq was used to sequence libraries as 2 x 150 bp reads. Of the eight sequenced donors, seven were found to be HCMV-seropositive and one was found to be HCMV-seronegative. All eight donors whose samples were sequenced were randomly selected healthy volunteers, three of them men and five women. General study outcomes and caveats: Whether the expanded NKG2C-expressing T cell clones were specific for HCMV antigens was left unclear. Those dominant clonotypes were again the most abundant among CD3+CD56-NKG2C+ cells in a few donors, at about 25-60.1%. In more than five donors, the dominant CD3+CD56+NKG2C+ clonotypes were found to rank among the top 10 CD8+ clonotypes and to make up about 1.0-7.0% of CD8+ T cells.

HCMV serostatus was determined by detecting HCMV-specific IgG in serum with a commercial ELISA kit. Peripheral blood mononuclear cells were isolated from blood by Ficoll density gradient centrifugation. Sequencing was performed on an Illumina HiSeq 2000. TCR beta cDNA libraries were prepared using 5'RACE template switching, which introduced a universal primer site and unique molecular identifiers. cDNA synthesis was primed from the TCR beta constant segment, followed by two successive PCR amplification steps. The paper's data handling went like this. MIGEC handled demultiplexing of the reads and grouping by UMI, while MiTCR was used to assemble and quantify clonotypes. To remove erroneous sequences, TCR cDNA sequences were retained only when supported by two or more reads. The tcR package was used for downstream repertoire analysis, and clonotypes were matched between fractions using CDR3 nucleotide sequence together with V segment. VDJmatch was used to annotate antigen specificity against VDJdb, with one amino acid substitution in CDR3 permitted. Following reprocessing of the reads by TCRdb, the data hold one row per CDR3 protein sequence and no DNA is available. For this entry, the V and J calls and clone size follow TCRdb and not the study's own pipeline. This sample's table lists 400,000 to 500,000 distinct CDR3 sequences. In total, the top ten clones hold about 7.1% of the sample.

The germline V gene (reference sequence) sets CDR1 to SEHNR and CDR2 to FQNEAQ. Spanning cysteine to phenylalanine, the CDR3 consists of 15 amino acids. Nucleotide data are not available. The clonotype originates from a woman aged 18-69 years in good health. Rearrangement joined TRBV7-9 to TRBJ1-3. Sequencing was performed on blood T cells: a sorted CD56 or NKG2C T cell subset, CD4+ or CD8+ T cells, or bulk PBMC T cells (not recorded which). For the CDR3, the sequence is CASSLNLITGNTIYF.